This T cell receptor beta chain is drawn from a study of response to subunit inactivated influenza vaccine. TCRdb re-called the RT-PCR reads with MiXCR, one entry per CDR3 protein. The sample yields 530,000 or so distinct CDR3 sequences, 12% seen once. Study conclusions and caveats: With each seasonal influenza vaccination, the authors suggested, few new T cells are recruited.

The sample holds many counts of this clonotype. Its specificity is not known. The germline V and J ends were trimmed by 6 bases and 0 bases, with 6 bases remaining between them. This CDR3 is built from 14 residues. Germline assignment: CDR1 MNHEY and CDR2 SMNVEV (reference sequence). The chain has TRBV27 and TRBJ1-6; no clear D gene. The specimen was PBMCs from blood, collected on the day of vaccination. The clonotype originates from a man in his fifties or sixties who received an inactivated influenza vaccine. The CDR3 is CASRYYSYNSPLHF. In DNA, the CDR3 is TGTGCCAGCAGATATTACTCCTATAATTCACCCCTCCACTTT.